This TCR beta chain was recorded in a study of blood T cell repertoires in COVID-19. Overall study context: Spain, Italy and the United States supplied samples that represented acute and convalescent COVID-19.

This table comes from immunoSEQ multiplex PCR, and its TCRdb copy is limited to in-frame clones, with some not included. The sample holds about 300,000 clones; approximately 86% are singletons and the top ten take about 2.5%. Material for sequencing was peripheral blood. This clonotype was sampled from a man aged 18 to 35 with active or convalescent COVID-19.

The CDR3 loop is CASSSAQGLSNQPQHF. CDR3 in DNA: TGTGCCAGCAGCAGTGCCCAGGGGTTGAGCAATCAGCCCCAGCATTTT. V usage is TRBV28 and J usage is TRBJ1-5; D may be TRBD1 (6 bases). This CDR3 is built from 16 residues. The V end lost 6 bases, the J end lost 1 base, and 16 bases lay between the germline ends. Per the germline V gene, CDR1 is MDHEN and CDR2 is SYDVKM.